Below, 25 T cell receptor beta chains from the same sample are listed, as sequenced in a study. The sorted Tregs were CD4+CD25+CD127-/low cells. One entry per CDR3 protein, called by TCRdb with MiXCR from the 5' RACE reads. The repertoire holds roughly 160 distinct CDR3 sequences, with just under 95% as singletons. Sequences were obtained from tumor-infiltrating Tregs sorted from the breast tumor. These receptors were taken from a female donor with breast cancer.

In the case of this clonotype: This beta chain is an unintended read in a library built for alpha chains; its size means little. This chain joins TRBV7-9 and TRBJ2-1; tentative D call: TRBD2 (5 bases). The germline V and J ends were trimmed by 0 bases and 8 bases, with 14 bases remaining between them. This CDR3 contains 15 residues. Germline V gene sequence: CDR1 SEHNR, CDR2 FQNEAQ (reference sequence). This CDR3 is CASSLARRGRDEQFF. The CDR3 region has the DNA TGTGCCAGCAGCTTAGCCCGCAGAGGGCGGGATGAGCAGTTCTTC.

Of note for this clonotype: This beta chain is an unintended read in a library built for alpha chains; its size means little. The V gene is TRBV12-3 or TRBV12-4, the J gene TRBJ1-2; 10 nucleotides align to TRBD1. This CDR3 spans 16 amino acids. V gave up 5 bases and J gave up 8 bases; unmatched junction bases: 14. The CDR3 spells CASSLRTGGRLRGYTF. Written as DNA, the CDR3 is TGTGCCAGCAGTCTCAGGACAGGGGGGAGATTACGAGGCTACACCTTC.

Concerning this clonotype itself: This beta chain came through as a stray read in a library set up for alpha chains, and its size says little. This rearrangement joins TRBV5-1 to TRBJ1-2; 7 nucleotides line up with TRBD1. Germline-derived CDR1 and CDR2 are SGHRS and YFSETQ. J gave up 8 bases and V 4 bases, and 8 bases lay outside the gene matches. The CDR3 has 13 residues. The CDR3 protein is CASSLRQGGGYTF. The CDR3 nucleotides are TGCGCCAGCAGCCTCAGACAGGGCGGAGGCTACACCTTC. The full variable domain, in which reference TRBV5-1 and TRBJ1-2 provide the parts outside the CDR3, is KAGVTQTPRYLIKTRGQQVTLSCSPISGHRSVSWYQQTPGQGLQFLFEYFSETQRNKGNFPGRFSGRQFSNSRSEMNVSTLELGDSALYLCASSLRQGGGYTFGSGTRLTVV.

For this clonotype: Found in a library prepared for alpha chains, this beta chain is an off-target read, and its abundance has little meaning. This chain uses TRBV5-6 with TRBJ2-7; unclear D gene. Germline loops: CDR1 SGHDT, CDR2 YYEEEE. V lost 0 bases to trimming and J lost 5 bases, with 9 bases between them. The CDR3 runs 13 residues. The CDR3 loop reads CASSLGPTNEQYF. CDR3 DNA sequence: TGTGCCAGCAGCTTGGGGCCGACGAACGAGCAGTACTTC.

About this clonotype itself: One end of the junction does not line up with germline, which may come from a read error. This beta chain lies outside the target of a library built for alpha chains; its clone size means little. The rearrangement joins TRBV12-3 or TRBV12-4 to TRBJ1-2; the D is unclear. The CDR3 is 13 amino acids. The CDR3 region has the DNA TGTGCCAGCAGGTGGCAGGTTAACTATGGCTACGCCTTC. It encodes CASRWQVNYGYAF.

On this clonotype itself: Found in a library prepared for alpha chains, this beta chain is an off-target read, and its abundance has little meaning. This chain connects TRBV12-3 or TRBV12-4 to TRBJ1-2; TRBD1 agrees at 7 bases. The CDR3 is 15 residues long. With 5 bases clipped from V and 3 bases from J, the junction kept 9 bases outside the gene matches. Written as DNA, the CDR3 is TGTGCCAGCAGTACAAAGACAGGGTCGGACTATGGCTACACCTTC. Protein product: CASSTKTGSDYGYTF.

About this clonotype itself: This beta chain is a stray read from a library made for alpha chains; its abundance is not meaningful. CDR3: CASSGGTANTEAFF. The CDR3 nucleotides read TGTGCCAGCAGCGGCGGGACAGCGAACACTGAAGCTTTCTTT. The rearrangement uses TRBV9 and TRBJ1-1; 7 bases map to TRBD1. The CDR3 is 14 amino acids. Germline assignment: CDR1 SGDLS and CDR2 YYNGEE. The V segment lost 3 bases and the J segment 1 base; nucleotides outside the gene matches: 3.

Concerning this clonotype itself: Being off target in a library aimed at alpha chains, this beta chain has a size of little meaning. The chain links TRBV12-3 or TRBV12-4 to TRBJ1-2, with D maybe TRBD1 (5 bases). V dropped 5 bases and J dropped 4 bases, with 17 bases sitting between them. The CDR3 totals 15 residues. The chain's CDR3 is CASSRDSLGSYGYTF. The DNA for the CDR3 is TGTGCCAGCAGTCGAGACAGTCTGGGAAGCTATGGCTACACCTTC.

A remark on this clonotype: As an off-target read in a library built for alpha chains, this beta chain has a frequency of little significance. The CDR3 reads CASSSQGARGGYTF. CDR3 nucleotides: TGTGCCAGCAGTTCCCAGGGGGCGCGGGGGGGCTACACCTTC. The chain carries TRBV12-3 or TRBV12-4 and TRBJ1-2; 8 bases are shared with TRBD1. This CDR3 is 14 amino acids long. Germline trimming cut 4 bases from V and 8 bases from J; bases unmatched to any gene: 9.

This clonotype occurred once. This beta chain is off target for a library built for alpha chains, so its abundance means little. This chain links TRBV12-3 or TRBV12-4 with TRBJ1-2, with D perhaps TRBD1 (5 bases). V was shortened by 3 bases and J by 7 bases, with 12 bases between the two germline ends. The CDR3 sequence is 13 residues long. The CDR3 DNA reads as TGTGCCAGCAGTTTTAGAGGGGACGCTGGCTACACCTTC. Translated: CASSFRGDAGYTF.

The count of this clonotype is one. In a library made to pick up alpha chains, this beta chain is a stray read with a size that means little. As DNA, the CDR3 is TGTGCCAGCACGGGACATCCGCCGGTTAACTATGGCTACACCTTC. This gives the protein CASTGHPPVNYGYTF. The chain combines TRBV12-3 or TRBV12-4 with TRBJ1-2, with a weak D call TRBD1 (6 bases). There are 15 residues in the CDR3. Deletions cut 7 bases from V and 1 base from J, with 16 bases between.

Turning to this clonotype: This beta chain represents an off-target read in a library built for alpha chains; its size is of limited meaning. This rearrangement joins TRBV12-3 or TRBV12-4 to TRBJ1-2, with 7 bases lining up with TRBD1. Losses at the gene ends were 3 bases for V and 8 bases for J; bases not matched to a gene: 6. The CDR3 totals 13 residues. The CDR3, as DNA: TGTGCCAGCAGTTTTAGGGGGCCTGGCGGCTACACCTTC. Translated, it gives CASSFRGPGGYTF.

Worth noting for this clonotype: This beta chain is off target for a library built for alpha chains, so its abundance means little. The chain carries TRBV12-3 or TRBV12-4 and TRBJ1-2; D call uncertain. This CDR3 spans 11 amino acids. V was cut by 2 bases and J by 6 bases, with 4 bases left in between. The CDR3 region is CASSLLDGYTF. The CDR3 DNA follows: TGTGCCAGCAGTTTATTGGATGGCTACACCTTC.

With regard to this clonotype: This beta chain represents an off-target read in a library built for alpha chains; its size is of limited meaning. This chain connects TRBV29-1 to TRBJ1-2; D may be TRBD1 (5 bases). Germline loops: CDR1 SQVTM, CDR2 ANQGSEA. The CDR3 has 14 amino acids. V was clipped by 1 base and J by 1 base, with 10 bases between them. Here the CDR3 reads CSVEGEGRNYGYTF. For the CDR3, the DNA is TGCAGCGTTGAAGGGGAGGGACGTAACTATGGCTACACCTTC.

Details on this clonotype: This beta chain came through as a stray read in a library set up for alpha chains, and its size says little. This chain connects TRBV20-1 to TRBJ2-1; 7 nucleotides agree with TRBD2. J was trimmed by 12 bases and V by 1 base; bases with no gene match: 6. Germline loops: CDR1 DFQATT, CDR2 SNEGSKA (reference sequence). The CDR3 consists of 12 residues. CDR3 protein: CSARVGGRGQFF. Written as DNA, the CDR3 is TGCAGTGCTAGAGTGGGCGGGAGAGGGCAGTTCTTC.

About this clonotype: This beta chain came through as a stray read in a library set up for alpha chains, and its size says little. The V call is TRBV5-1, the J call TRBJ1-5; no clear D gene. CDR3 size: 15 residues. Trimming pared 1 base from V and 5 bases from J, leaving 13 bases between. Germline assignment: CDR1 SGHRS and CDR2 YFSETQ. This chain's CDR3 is CASSLTGLMDQPQHF. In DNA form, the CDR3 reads TGCGCCAGCAGCTTGACTGGACTGATGGATCAGCCCCAGCATTTT. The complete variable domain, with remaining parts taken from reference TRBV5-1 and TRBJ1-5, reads KAGVTQTPRYLIKTRGQQVTLSCSPISGHRSVSWYQQTPGQGLQFLFEYFSETQRNKGNFPGRFSGRQFSNSRSEMNVSTLELGDSALYLCASSLTGLMDQPQHFGDGTRLSIL.

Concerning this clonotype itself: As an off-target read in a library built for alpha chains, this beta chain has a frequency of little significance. CDR3 in DNA: TGTGCCAGCAGCCCTAGGTGGCGGGAGGGAGGAAGCGATGAGCAGTTCTTC. Translating gives CASSPRWREGGSDEQFF. The rearrangement uses TRBV7-6 and TRBJ2-1; 9 bases line up with TRBD2. Unmatched junction bases numbered 16, after V lost 5 bases and J lost 8 bases. The CDR3 runs to 17 residues. Germline V gene sequence: CDR1 SGHVS, CDR2 FNYEAQ.

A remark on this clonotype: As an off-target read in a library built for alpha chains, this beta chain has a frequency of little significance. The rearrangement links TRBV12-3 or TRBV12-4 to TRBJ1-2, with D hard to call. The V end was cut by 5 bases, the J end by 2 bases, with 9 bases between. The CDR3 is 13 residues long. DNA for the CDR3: TGTGCCAGCAGTAACAGCTACAACTATGGCTACACCTTC. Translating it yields CASSNSYNYGYTF.

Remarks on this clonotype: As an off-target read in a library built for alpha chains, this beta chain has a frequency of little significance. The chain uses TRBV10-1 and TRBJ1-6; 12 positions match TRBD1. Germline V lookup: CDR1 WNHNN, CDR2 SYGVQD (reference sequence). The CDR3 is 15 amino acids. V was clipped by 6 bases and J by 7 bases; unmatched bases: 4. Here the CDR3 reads CASRGQGATNSPLHF. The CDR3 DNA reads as TGCGCCAGCAGGGGACAGGGGGCTACGAATTCACCCCTCCACTTT.

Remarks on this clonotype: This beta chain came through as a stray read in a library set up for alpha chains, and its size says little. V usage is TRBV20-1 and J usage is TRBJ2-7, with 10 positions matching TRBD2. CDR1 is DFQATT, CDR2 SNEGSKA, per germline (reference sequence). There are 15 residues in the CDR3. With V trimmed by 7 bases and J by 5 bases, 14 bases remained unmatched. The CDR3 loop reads CSGGARTSGRDEQYF. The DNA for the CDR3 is TGCAGTGGAGGGGCGAGGACTAGCGGTAGGGACGAGCAGTACTTC.

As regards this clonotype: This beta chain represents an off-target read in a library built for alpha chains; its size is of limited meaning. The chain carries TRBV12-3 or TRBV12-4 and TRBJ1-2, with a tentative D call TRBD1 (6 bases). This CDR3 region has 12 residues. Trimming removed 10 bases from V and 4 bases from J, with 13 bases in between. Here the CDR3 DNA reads TGTGCCACTAAACGACAGGCCTATGGCTACACCTTC. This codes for CATKRQAYGYTF.

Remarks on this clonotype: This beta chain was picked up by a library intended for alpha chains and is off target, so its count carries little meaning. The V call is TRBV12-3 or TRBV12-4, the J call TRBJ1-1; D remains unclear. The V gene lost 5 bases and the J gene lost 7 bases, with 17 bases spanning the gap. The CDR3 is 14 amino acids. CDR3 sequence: CASSAQLTTVEAFF. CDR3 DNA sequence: TGTGCCAGCAGTGCACAGCTAACAACCGTTGAAGCTTTCTTT.

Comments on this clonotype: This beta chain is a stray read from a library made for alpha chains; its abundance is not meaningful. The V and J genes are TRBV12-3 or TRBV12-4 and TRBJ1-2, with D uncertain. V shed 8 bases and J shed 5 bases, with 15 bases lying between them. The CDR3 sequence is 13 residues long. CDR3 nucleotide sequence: TGTGCCAGCGCCCCCGGGAGGATTTATGGCTACACCTTC. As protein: CASAPGRIYGYTF.

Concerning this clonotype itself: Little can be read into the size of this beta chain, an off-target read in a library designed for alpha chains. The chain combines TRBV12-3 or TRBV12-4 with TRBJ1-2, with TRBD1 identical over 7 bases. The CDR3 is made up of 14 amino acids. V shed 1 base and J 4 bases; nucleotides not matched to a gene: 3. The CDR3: CASSLGAGGYGYTF. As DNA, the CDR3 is TGTGCCAGCAGTTTAGGGGCAGGGGGCTATGGCTACACCTTC.

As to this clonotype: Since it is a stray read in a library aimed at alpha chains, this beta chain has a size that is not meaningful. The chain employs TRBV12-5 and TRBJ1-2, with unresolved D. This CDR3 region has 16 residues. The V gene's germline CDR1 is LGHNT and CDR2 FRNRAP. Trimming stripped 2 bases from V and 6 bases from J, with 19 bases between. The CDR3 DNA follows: TGTGCTAGTGGTTTGCACTCGGGCATTTTGGGTGATGGCTACACCTTC. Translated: CASGLHSGILGDGYTF.